The clone carrying this T cell receptor beta chain has only a few counts. The target antigen is unknown. This specimen comes from a study of CD8 T cells in ankylosing spondylitis. This CDR3 is 13 amino acids long. V lost 3 bases and J 2 bases, leaving 8 bases between the germline ends. Germline-derived CDR1 and CDR2 are SGDLS and YYNGEE. Whole-study findings and limits: Clones linked to disease were reported to show significant enrichment in matched ankylosing spondylitis synovial fluid.

TCRdb used MiXCR to reprocess the 5' RACE reads, holding one entry per CDR3 protein. Of under 150,000 distinct CDR3 sequences listed, around 13% are singletons. The chain couples TRBV9 to TRBJ1-2, with D tentatively TRBD1 (5 bases). The sample comprised blood, either unsorted or a sorted T cell fraction (not recorded which). The source of this sequence is a female donor with ankylosing spondylitis or in good health (not recorded which). CDR3 nucleotide sequence: TGTGCCAGCAGCGAAGCAGGGAACTATGGCTACACCTTC. It codes for CASSEAGNYGYTF.